Listed here are 6 T cell receptor beta chains from one sample, sequenced in a study of T cells after posttransplantation cyclophosphamide. Sequenced by immunoSEQ multiplex PCR; TCRdb stores in-frame clones only, minus some. The repertoire consists of 40,000 to 60,000 clones, none detected only once. Sequencing was done on a sample of PBMCs. Receptors originate from a man aged 35 to 55 in good health, CMV-negative, and a related stem cell transplant donor.

This clone was counted at least ten times. The rearrangement uses TRBV7-2 and TRBJ1-3, with D maybe TRBD1 (5 bases). This CDR3 comprises 15 residues. The germline V gene encodes CDR1 SGHTA and CDR2 FQGNSA. V was shortened by 5 bases and J by 1 base, with 12 bases between the two germline ends. The CDR3 DNA follows: TGTGCCAGCAGCCCGGCGGGGGGGTCTGGAAACACCATATATTTT. It translates to CASSPAGGSGNTIYF. Based on the CDR3 plus reference TRBV7-2 and TRBJ1-3, the full variable domain is GAGVSQSPSNKVTEKGKDVELRCDPISGHTALYWYRQSLGQGLEFLIYFQGNSAPDKSGLPSDRFSAERTGGSVSTLTIQRTQQEDSAVYLCASSPAGGSGNTIYFGEGSWLTVV.

This clone was seen at least ten times. The chain recombines TRBV27 with TRBJ1-1; TRBD1 is a possible D gene (5 bases). Deletions cut 5 bases from V and 1 base from J, with 11 bases between. The CDR3 covers 14 residues. Germline V gene lookup returns CDR1 MNHEY and CDR2 SMNVEV (reference sequence). The CDR3: CASSRRGGNTEAFF. The CDR3 nucleotides read TGTGCCAGCAGTCGCCGGGGGGGGAACACTGAAGCTTTCTTT.

This clone was counted ten times or more. The chain has TRBV18 and TRBJ2-1; possibly TRBD2 for D (6 bases). CDR1 is KGHSH and CDR2 is LQKENI in the germline V gene. This CDR3 has 18 residues. Trimming stripped 6 bases from V and 2 bases from J, with 23 bases between. CDR3: CASSLSYFSGLTYNEQFF. In DNA form, the CDR3 reads TGTGCCAGCTCGCTCAGCTATTTTAGCGGTCTAACCTACAATGAGCAGTTCTTC.

This clone occurred many times. This chain's CDR3 is CASSLAGQGNTEAFF. The CDR3 bases are TGCGCCAGCAGCTTGGCCGGACAGGGGAACACTGAAGCTTTCTTT. The chain combines TRBV5-1 with TRBJ1-1; 8 bases line up with TRBD1. CDR3 length equals 15 residues. Trimming took 0 bases from V and 1 from J; bases not matched to a gene: 2. Per germline, CDR1 SGHRS and CDR2 YFSETQ.

In this sample, this clone turned up many times. The chain joins TRBV4-1 to TRBJ2-5; 12 positions agree with TRBD2. The ends lost 4 bases at V and 5 bases at J; junction bases unmatched: 2. The CDR3 length is 14 residues. Germline-derived CDR1 and CDR2 are MGHRA and YSYEKL. CDR3 amino acids: CASSLTSGSETQYF. The CDR3 nucleotides are TGCGCCAGCAGCCTGACTAGCGGGAGTGAGACCCAGTACTTC.

This clone was counted many times. The chain has TRBV19 and TRBJ2-7, with 7 bases aligning to TRBD1. In germline, CDR1 is LNHDA, CDR2 SQIVND (reference sequence). Trimming took 5 bases from V and 2 from J; bases not matched to a gene: 6. This CDR3 is built from 14 residues. For the CDR3, the DNA is TGTGCCAGTAGTTTGGGACAGTCTACCTACGAGCAGTACTTC. Protein product: CASSLGQSTYEQYF.